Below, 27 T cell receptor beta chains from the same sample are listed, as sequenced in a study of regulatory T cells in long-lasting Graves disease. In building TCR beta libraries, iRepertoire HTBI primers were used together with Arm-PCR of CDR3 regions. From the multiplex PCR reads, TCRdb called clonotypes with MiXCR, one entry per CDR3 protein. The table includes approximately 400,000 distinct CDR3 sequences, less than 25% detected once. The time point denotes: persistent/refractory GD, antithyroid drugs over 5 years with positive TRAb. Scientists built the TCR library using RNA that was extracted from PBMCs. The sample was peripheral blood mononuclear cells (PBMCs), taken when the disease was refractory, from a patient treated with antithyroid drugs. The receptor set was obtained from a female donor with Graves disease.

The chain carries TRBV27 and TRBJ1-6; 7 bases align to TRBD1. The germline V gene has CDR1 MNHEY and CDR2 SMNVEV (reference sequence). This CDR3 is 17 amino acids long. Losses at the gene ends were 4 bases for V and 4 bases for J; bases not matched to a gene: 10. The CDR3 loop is CASSSRGTPLYNSPLHF. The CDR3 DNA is TGTGCCAGCAGTTCCAGGGGGACCCCTCTTTATAATTCACCCCTCCACTTT.

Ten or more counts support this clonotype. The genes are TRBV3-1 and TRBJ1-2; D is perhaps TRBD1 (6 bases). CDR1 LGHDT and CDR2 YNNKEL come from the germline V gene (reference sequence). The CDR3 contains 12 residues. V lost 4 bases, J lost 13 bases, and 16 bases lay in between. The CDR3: CASSPPDRALTF. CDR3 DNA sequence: TGTGCCAGCAGCCCACCGGACAGAGCTCTCACCTTC.

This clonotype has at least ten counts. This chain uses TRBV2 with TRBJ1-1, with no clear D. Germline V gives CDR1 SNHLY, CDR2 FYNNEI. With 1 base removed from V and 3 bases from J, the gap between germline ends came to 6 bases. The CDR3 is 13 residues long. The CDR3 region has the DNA TGTGCCAGCAGTGAAGACCGCCACACTGAAGCTTTCTTT. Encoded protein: CASSEDRHTEAFF.

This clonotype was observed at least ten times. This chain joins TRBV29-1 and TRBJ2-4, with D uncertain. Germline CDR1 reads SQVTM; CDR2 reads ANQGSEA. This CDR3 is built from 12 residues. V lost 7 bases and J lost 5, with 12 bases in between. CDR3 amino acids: CSAGGRQNIQYF. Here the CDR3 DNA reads TGCAGCGCAGGTGGCAGGCAAAACATTCAGTACTTC.

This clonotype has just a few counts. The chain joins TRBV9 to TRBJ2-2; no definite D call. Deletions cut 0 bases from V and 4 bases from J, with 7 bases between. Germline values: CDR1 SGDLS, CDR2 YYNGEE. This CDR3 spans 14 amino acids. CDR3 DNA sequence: TGTGCCAGCAGCGTAGTGCATAGCACCGGGGAGCTGTTTTTT. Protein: CASSVVHSTGELFF.

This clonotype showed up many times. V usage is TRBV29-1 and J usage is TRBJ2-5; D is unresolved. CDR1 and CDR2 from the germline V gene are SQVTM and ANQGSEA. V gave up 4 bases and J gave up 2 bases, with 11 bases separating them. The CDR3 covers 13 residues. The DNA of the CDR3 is TGCAGCGTTGTAGGCCCACATCAAGAGACCCAGTACTTC. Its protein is CSVVGPHQETQYF.

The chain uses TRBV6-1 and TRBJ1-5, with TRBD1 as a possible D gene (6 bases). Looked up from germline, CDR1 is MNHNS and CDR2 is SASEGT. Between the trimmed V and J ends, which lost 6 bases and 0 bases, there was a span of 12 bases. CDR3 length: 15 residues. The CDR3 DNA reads TGTGCCAGCAGCCAGAGACAGGATAGCAATCAGCCCCAGCATTTT. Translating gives CASSQRQDSNQPQHF.

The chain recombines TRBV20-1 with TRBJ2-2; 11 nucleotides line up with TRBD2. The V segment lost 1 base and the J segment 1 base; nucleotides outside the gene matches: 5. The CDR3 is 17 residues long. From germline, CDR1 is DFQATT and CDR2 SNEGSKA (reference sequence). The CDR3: CSARGGSGRGNTGELFF. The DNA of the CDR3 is TGCAGTGCTAGAGGGGGTAGCGGGAGGGGGAACACCGGGGAGCTGTTTTTT.

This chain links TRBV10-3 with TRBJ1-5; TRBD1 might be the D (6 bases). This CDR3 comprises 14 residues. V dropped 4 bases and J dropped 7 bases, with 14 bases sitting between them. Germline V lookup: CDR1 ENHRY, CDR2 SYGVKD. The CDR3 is CAISASGAGQPQHF. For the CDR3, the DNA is TGTGCCATCAGTGCTTCAGGGGCTGGCCAGCCCCAGCATTTT.

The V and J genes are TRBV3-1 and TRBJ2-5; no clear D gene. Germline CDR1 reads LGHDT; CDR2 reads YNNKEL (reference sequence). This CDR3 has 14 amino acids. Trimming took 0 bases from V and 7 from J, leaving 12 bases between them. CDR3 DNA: TGTGCCAGCAGCCAAGAGCGGTTACACGGGACCCAGTACTTC. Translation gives CASSQERLHGTQYF.

CDR3 region: CASSQDAGGDRVAFF. CDR3 sequence (DNA): TGTGCCAGCAGCCAAGACGCGGGGGGTGACAGGGTGGCTTTCTTT. The chain links TRBV3-1 to TRBJ1-1, with 7 bases lining up with TRBD1. CDR3 length equals 15 residues. The V and J ends lost 0 bases and 11 bases, in that order; junction bases with no gene match: 12. Germline CDR1 and CDR2: LGHDT and YNNKEL (reference sequence).

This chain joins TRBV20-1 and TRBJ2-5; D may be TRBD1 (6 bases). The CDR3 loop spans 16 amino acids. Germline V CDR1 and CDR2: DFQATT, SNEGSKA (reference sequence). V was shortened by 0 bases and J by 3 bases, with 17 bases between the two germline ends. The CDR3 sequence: CSARDRNREGEETQYF. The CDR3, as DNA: TGCAGTGCTAGAGATCGAAACAGGGAAGGGGAAGAGACCCAGTACTTC.

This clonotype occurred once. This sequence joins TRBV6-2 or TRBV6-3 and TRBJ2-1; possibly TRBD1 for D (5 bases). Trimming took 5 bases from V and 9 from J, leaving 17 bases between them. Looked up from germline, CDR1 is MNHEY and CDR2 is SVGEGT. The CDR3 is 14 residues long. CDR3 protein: CASSVDWVRGEQFF. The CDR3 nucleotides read TGTGCCAGCAGTGTAGATTGGGTTAGGGGTGAGCAGTTCTTC.

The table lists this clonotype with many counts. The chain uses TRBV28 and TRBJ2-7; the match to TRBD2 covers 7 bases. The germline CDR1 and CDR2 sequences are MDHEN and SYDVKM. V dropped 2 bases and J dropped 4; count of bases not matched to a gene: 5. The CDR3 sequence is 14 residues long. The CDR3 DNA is TGTGCCAGCAGTTTAACTGGGGAGGGGTACGAGCAGTACTTC. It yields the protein CASSLTGEGYEQYF.

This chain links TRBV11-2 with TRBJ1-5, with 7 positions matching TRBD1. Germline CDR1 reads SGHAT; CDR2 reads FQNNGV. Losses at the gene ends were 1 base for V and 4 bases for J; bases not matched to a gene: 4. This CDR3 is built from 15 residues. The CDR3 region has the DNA TGTGCCAGCAGCTTAGGGGACAGACAGAATCAGCCCCAGCATTTT. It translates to CASSLGDRQNQPQHF.

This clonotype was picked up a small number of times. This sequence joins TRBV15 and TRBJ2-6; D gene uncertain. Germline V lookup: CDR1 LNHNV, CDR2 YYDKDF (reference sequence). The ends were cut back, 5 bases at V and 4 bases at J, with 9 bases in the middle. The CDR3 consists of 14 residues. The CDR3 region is CATSQFSGANVLTF. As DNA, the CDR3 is TGTGCCACCAGCCAGTTCTCCGGGGCCAACGTCCTGACTTTC.

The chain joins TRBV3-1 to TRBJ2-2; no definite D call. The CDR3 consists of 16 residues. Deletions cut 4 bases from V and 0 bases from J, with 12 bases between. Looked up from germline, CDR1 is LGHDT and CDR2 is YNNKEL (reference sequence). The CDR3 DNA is TGTGCCAGCAGCCCCCGGGTGGGGTCGAACACCGGGGAGCTGTTTTTT. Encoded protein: CASSPRVGSNTGELFF.

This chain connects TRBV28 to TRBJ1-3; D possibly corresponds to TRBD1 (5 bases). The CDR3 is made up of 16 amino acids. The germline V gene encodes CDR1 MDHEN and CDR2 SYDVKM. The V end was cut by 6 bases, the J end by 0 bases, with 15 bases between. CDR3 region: CASSRGTFASGNTIYF. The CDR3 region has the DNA TGTGCCAGCAGCCGCGGGACCTTCGCCTCTGGAAACACCATATATTTT.

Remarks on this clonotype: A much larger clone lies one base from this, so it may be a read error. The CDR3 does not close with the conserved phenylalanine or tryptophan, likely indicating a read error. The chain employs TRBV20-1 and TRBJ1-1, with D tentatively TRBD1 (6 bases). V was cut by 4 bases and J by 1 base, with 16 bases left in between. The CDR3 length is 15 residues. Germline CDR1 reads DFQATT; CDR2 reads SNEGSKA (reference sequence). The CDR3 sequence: CSAIEGQGSNTEAFS. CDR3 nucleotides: TGCAGTGCTATCGAAGGGCAGGGGTCGAACACTGAAGCTTTCTCT.

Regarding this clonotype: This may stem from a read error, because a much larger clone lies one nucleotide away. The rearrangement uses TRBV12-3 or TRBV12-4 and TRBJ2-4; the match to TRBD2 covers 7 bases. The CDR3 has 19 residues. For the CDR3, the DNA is TGTGCCAGCAGTGGGGGGGTCTCTTCTCGAAGACTAGCCGAAAACATTCAGTACTTC. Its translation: CASSGGVSSRRLAENIQYF.

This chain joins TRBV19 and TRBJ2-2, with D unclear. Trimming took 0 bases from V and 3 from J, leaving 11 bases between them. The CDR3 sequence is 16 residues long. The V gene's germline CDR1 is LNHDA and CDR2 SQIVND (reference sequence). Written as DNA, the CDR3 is TGTGCCAGTAGTATAGATACGGTTCGGGACACCGGGGAGCTGTTTTTT. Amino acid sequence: CASSIDTVRDTGELFF.

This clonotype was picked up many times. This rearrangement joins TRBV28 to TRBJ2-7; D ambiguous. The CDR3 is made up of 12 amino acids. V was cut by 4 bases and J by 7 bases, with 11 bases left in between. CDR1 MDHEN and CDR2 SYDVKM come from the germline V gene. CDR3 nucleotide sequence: TGTGCCAGCAGTTCACCGTTTATGGAGCAGTACTTC. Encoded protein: CASSSPFMEQYF.

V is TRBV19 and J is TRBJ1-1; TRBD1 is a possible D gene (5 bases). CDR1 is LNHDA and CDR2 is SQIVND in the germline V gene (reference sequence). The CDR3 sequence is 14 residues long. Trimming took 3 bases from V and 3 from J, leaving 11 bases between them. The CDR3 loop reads CASSMRGAYTEAFF. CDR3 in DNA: TGTGCCAGTAGTATGCGGGGCGCCTACACTGAAGCTTTCTTT.

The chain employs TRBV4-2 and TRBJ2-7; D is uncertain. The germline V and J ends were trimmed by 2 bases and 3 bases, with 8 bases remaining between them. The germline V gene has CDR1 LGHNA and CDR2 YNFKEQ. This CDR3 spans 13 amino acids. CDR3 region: CASSQFNSYEQYF. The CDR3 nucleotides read TGTGCCAGCAGCCAATTCAACAGCTACGAGCAGTACTTC.

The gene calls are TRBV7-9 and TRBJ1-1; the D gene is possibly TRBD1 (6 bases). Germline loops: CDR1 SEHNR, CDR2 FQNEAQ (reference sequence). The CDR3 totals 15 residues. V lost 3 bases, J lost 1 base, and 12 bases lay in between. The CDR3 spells CASSFDRPSNTEAFF. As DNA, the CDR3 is TGTGCCAGCAGCTTCGACAGGCCCTCGAACACTGAAGCTTTCTTT.

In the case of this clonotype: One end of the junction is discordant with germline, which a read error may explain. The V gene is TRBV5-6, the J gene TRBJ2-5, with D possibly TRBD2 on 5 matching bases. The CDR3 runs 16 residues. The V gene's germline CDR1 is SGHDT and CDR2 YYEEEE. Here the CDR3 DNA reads TGTGCCGGCAGCTTCCTCCTCCGAGGACTGCAAGAGACCCAGTACTTC. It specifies CAGSFLLRGLQETQYF. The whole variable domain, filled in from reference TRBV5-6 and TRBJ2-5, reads DAGVTQSPTHLIKTRGQQVTLRCSPKSGHDTVSWYQQALGQGPQFIFQYYEEEERQRGNFPDRFSGHQFPNYSSELNVNALLLGDSALYLCAGSFLLRGLQETQYFGPGTRLLVL.

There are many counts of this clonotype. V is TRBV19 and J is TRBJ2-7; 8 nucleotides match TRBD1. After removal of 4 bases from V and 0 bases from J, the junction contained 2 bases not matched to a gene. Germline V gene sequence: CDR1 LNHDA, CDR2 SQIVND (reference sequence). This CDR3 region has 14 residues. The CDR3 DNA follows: TGTGCCAGTAGTAGACAGGGGACCTCCTACGAGCAGTACTTC. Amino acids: CASSRQGTSYEQYF.